A single sample is the source of the 13 T cell receptor beta chains below, sequenced in a study of CD8 T cells in ankylosing spondylitis. From the 5' RACE reads, TCRdb called clonotypes with MiXCR, one entry per CDR3 protein. The sample carries about 260,000 distinct CDR3 sequences, 20% recorded once. Sequencing input: blood, either unsorted or a sorted T cell fraction (not recorded which). These receptor sequences come from a male donor with ankylosing spondylitis or in good health (not recorded which).

This clonotype was picked up many times. The chain couples TRBV10-3 to TRBJ2-1, with D possibly TRBD2 on 6 matching bases. With 2 bases removed from V and 8 bases from J, the gap between germline ends came to 13 bases. The length of the CDR3 is 14 residues. Germline V gene data show CDR1 as ENHRY and CDR2 as SYGVKD. CDR3 loop: CAISEASVGYEQFF. The CDR3 DNA reads as TGTGCCATCAGTGAGGCTAGCGTGGGATATGAGCAGTTCTTC.

The J gene is TRBJ2-1, the V gene TRBV20-1; D tentatively fits TRBD1 or TRBD2 (6 bases each). The CDR3 spans 15 residues. Germline lookup yields CDR1 DFQATT and CDR2 SNEGSKA (reference sequence). The V end lost 6 bases, the J end lost 5 bases, and 20 bases lay between the germline ends. CDR3 residues: CSAKAFGGRNNEQFF. The CDR3 DNA is TGCAGTGCCAAGGCCTTCGGGGGCCGGAACAATGAGCAGTTCTTC.

This clonotype was detected a few times. Mismatch with germline at one junction end may stem from a read error. The chain carries TRBV12-3 or TRBV12-4 and TRBJ2-1; 8 positions agree with TRBD2. This CDR3 contains 15 residues. CDR3: CAGSLGLAGKVEQFF. As DNA, the CDR3 is TGTGCCGGCAGTTTAGGGTTAGCGGGAAAGGTTGAGCAGTTCTTC.

This clonotype was seen more than once but under ten times. The chain's CDR3 is CASSAEKNQPQHF. In DNA, the CDR3 is TGTGCCAGCAGTGCGGAGAAGAATCAGCCCCAGCATTTT. This chain connects TRBV12-3 or TRBV12-4 to TRBJ1-5; D ambiguous. The ends were cut back, 5 bases at V and 4 bases at J, with 9 bases in the middle. The CDR3 consists of 13 residues.

This clonotype showed up just a few times. This sequence joins TRBV15 and TRBJ1-4; D may be TRBD1 (5 bases). The germline gives CDR1 LNHNV, CDR2 YYDKDF (reference sequence). The CDR3 extends over 15 amino acids. Trimming took off 0 bases at V and 5 bases at J, with 10 bases between the two ends. The CDR3 here is CATSRDPRENEKLFF. CDR3 coding DNA: TGTGCCACCAGCAGAGATCCCAGGGAGAATGAAAAACTGTTTTTT.

The chain uses TRBV5-8 and TRBJ2-2; D may be TRBD1 or TRBD2 (5 bases each). V was clipped by 1 base and J by 3 bases, with 13 bases between them. The CDR3 is 16 residues long. Germline V gives CDR1 SGHTS, CDR2 YDEGEE. CDR3 protein: CASSLFRGLDTGELFF. CDR3 nucleotide sequence: TGTGCCAGCAGCTTGTTCCGGGGCTTAGACACCGGGGAGCTGTTTTTT. The full variable domain, completed using reference TRBV5-8 and TRBJ2-2, is EAGVTQSPTHLIKTRGQQATLRCSPISGHTSVYWYQQALGLGLQFLLWYDEGEERNRGNFPPRFSGRQFPNYSSELNVNALELEDSALYLCASSLFRGLDTGELFFGEGSRLTVL.

The chain combines TRBV27 with TRBJ2-3, with 10 bases identical to TRBD2. CDR1 and CDR2 (germline): MNHEY, SMNVEV (reference sequence). This CDR3 contains 16 residues. V was pared by 2 bases and J by 2 bases, with 4 bases of the junction left unmatched. CDR3: CASSLLAGVSTDTQYF. Written as DNA, the CDR3 is TGTGCCAGCAGTTTACTAGCGGGAGTGTCCACAGATACGCAGTATTTT.

J is TRBJ1-1 and V is TRBV5-1; 7 bases agree with TRBD1. Germline loops: CDR1 SGHRS, CDR2 YFSETQ. This CDR3 spans 18 amino acids. J was trimmed by 0 bases and V by 3 bases; bases with no gene match: 14. The CDR3 spells CASSYRPIKTGLNTEAFF. The DNA of the CDR3 is TGCGCCAGCAGCTACCGACCGATTAAGACAGGGTTGAACACTGAAGCTTTCTTT.

This clonotype was observed at least ten times. The V and J genes are TRBV29-1 and TRBJ2-2; D unresolved. The CDR3 is made up of 12 amino acids. V dropped 5 bases and J dropped 0 bases, with 4 bases sitting between them. Germline V gene sequence: CDR1 SQVTM, CDR2 ANQGSEA. CDR3 DNA sequence: TGCAGCGTTAAATCGAACACCGGGGAGCTGTTTTTT. It yields the protein CSVKSNTGELFF.

In this sample, this clonotype turned up a few times. J is TRBJ1-1 and V is TRBV12-3 or TRBV12-4, with no clear D. The CDR3 totals 10 residues. The V end was cut by 7 bases, the J end by 6 bases, with 6 bases between. The CDR3 bases are TGTGCCAGCATGGCCGCTGAAGCTTTCTTT. Residues: CASMAAEAFF.

This clonotype turned up a few times. This sequence joins TRBV4-2 and TRBJ1-3; D is undetermined. Per the germline V gene, CDR1 is LGHNA and CDR2 is YNFKEQ. V lost 1 base and J lost 8, with 15 bases in between. This CDR3 comprises 15 residues. In DNA, the CDR3 is TGTGCCAGCAGCCAAGGGGCGGCTAATATGGACACCATATATTTT. It encodes CASSQGAANMDTIYF.

The chain couples TRBV15 to TRBJ2-5; 11 bases line up with TRBD2. The germline V gene encodes CDR1 LNHNV and CDR2 YYDKDF (reference sequence). V lost 3 bases and J lost 1; bases outside the gene matches: 4. This CDR3 has 16 residues. The CDR3: CATSRGTSGIQETQYF. The CDR3 nucleotides are TGTGCCACCAGCAGGGGGACTAGCGGAATCCAAGAGACCCAGTACTTC.

This clonotype was detected many times. The chain carries TRBV20-1 and TRBJ2-3; D is uncertain. Per germline, CDR1 DFQATT and CDR2 SNEGSKA (reference sequence). CDR3 size: 15 residues. V was cut by 1 base and J by 1 base, with 12 bases left in between. The CDR3 sequence: CSARALLGRTDTQYF. DNA of the CDR3: TGCAGTGCTAGAGCCCTGCTTGGACGCACAGATACGCAGTATTTT.